These 8 T cell receptor beta chains originate from one sample sequenced in a study of blood T cell repertoires in COVID-19. Method: immunoSEQ multiplex PCR; TCRdb's copy keeps in-frame clones and lacks some. The sample lists some 45,000 clones; roughly 86% were seen once. Input material: peripheral blood. These receptors originate from a human donor in a cohort sampled during active COVID-19.

This clone was seen a single time. V is TRBV24-1 and J is TRBJ1-2, with 10 bases lining up with TRBD1. This CDR3 comprises 15 residues. CDR1 is KGHDR and CDR2 is SFDVKD in the germline V gene. V gave up 9 bases and J gave up 0 bases; unmatched junction bases: 6. The DNA for the CDR3 is TGTGCCACCTCACTCGACAGGGGGCCTAACTATGGCTACACCTTC. Amino acids: CATSLDRGPNYGYTF.

The rearrangement joins TRBV7-2 to TRBJ1-6; tentative D call: TRBD1 (6 bases). V dropped 5 bases and J dropped 7 bases, with 9 bases sitting between them. CDR1 is SGHTA, CDR2 FQGNSA, per germline. The length of the CDR3 is 13 residues. The CDR3: CASSLGQNSPLHF. The CDR3 DNA reads as TGTGCCAGCAGCCTGGGACAAAATTCACCCCTCCACTTT.

The CDR3 DNA reads as TGTGCCAGCAGCTCCCGATTCAGACAGGGAGCTAACTATGGCTACACCTTC. It is translated as CASSSRFRQGANYGYTF. V gene TRBV7-8 combines with J gene TRBJ1-2; 7 bases agree with TRBD1. The germline V gene encodes CDR1 SGHVS and CDR2 FQNEAQ. The CDR3 consists of 17 residues. J was trimmed by 0 bases and V by 4 bases; bases with no gene match: 11.

CDR3 nucleotide sequence: TGTGCCAGCACCCGAGGGCTAGCGGGGGTGGGAGATACGCAGTATTTT. Encoded protein: CASTRGLAGVGDTQYF. The chain uses TRBV11-3 and TRBJ2-3; 10 bases agree with TRBD2. Germline CDR1 SGHNT, CDR2 YENEEA. The CDR3 sequence is 16 residues long. The V gene end was trimmed by 7 bases and the J gene end by 5 bases; junction bases not matched to a gene: 12. The whole variable domain, filled in from reference TRBV11-3 and TRBJ2-3, reads EAGVVQSPRYKIIEKKQPVAFWCNPISGHNTLYWYLQNLGQGPELLIRYENEEAVDDSQLPKDRFSAERLKGVDSTLKIQPAELGDSAVYLCASTRGLAGVGDTQYFGPGTRLTVL.

The chain recombines TRBV9 with TRBJ1-4; D may be TRBD1 (5 bases). CDR1 and CDR2 from the germline V gene are SGDLS and YYNGEE. The CDR3 consists of 14 residues. With 4 bases removed from V and 4 bases from J, the gap between germline ends came to 11 bases. CDR3 bases: TGTGCCAGCAGCCTTGGGGGGGGTAATGAAAAACTGTTTTTT. This codes for CASSLGGGNEKLFF.

This clone was found once. CDR3 in DNA: TGTGCCAGTAGTCGGTGGCAGGAAAAAACTAAACTGTTTTTT. Translation gives CASSRWQEKTKLFF. The chain uses TRBV19 and TRBJ1-4; D not certain. Germline assignment: CDR1 LNHDA and CDR2 SQIVND (reference sequence). This CDR3 is 14 amino acids long. Trimming pared 5 bases from V and 11 bases from J, leaving 18 bases between.

The rearrangement uses TRBV7-3 and TRBJ2-1; 7 bases fit TRBD2. Germline V gives CDR1 SGHTA, CDR2 FQGTGA. Unmatched junction bases numbered 7, after V lost 5 bases and J lost 6 bases. The CDR3 spans 14 residues. The CDR3 sequence: CASSLAIAGNEQFF. Here the CDR3 DNA reads TGTGCCAGCAGCCTCGCTATAGCGGGCAATGAGCAGTTCTTC.

The rearrangement uses TRBV6-2 or TRBV6-3 and TRBJ2-5, with no clear D. The germline gives CDR1 MNHEY, CDR2 SVGEGT. The V end was cut by 3 bases, the J end by 2 bases, with 13 bases between. The CDR3 runs 15 residues. The CDR3 DNA is TGTGCCAGCAGTTATAATGCTAGGTTTCAAGAGACCCAGTACTTC. Its translation: CASSYNARFQETQYF.